This entry concerns a single T cell receptor (beta chain). The data were produced by immunoSEQ multiplex PCR, yet TCRdb's version contains in-frame clones alone and is incomplete. The profile shows about 160,000 clones, roughly 86% of them singletons. These data are taken from a study of blood T cell repertoires in COVID-19. This clonotype was obtained from a human donor with acute or convalescent COVID-19. The donor label of this sample is uncertain. The source material was peripheral blood.

The CDR3 DNA reads as TGTGCCAGTGGAATCTCAGGGGTCTATGGCTACACCTTC. As protein: CASGISGVYGYTF. The genes are TRBV19 and TRBJ1-2, with D possibly matching TRBD1 (6 bases). The length of the CDR3 is 13 residues. V gave up 8 bases and J gave up 4 bases, with 14 bases separating them. Germline V gene data show CDR1 as LNHDA and CDR2 as SQIVND (reference sequence).